These T cell receptor beta chains were read from a single sample in a study of blood T cell repertoires in COVID-19. Assay: immunoSEQ multiplex PCR; the TCRdb copy retains only in-frame clones and omits some. The sample consists of 250,000 to 300,000 clones, approximately 90% of them appearing once. Sequencing used peripheral blood. Source of these receptors: a young woman with active or convalescent COVID-19. CDR3s include the opening cysteine and the closing phenylalanine or tryptophan. Each record gives: CDR3 DNA, CDR3 protein, V gene, clone size, D gene, J gene. The D gene is left open where the match is weak. Not every row has a clone size; where given, it reads once, few, many or a size class.

CDR3nt: TGCGCCAGCAGCTTGGAGCGGGGAAATCTAGATACGCAGTATTTT; CDR3aa: CASSLERGNLDTQYF; v_gene: TRBV5-1; abundance: -; d_gene: TRBD2; j_gene: TRBJ2-3
CDR3nt: TGTGCCAGCAGCCCGGACAGGGGGCCTACTAACTATGGCTACACCTTC; CDR3aa: CASSPDRGPTNYGYTF; v_gene: TRBV3-1/TRBV3-2; abundance: -; d_gene: TRBD1; j_gene: TRBJ1-2
CDR3nt: TGTGCCAGCAGTCCGCGGGGGGGCGACTACAATGAGCAGTTCTTC; CDR3aa: CASSPRGGDYNEQFF; v_gene: TRBV6-5; abundance: -; d_gene: TRBD2; j_gene: TRBJ2-1
CDR3nt: TGTGCCAGTAGTCGCCGATGGGACAGGTTTAGCTCTGGAAACACCATATATTTT; CDR3aa: CASSRRWDRFSSGNTIYF; v_gene: TRBV19; abundance: once; d_gene: TRBD1; j_gene: TRBJ1-3
CDR3nt: TGTGCCAGCAGGGACAGGCCCATAAGAGGCTACACCTTC; CDR3aa: CASRDRPIRGYTF; v_gene: TRBV28; abundance: -; d_gene: TRBD1; j_gene: TRBJ1-2
CDR3nt: TGTGCCAGCAGTGTCCCGACTAGCCGGGGCGAGCAGTACTTC; CDR3aa: CASSVPTSRGEQYF; v_gene: TRBV2; abundance: -; d_gene: TRBD2; j_gene: TRBJ2-7
CDR3nt: TGTGCCATCAGTGCCCTGAGGGGCTACACCTTC; CDR3aa: CAISALRGYTF; v_gene: TRBV10-3; abundance: -; d_gene: -; j_gene: TRBJ1-2
CDR3nt: TGTGCCACCAGTGATTCCCTGTGGAGGGGCGATGCAGATACGCAGTATTTT; CDR3aa: CATSDSLWRGDADTQYF; v_gene: TRBV24-1; abundance: -; d_gene: -; j_gene: TRBJ2-3
CDR3nt: TGTGCCGGACGAAGGGCAGGGGAAACGACCCAGTACTTC; CDR3aa: CAGRRAGETTQYF; v_gene: TRBV25-1; abundance: -; d_gene: -; j_gene: TRBJ2-5
CDR3nt: TGTGCCAGTCAGGAGGCGGGGGGCAATCAGCCCCAGCATTTT; CDR3aa: CASQEAGGNQPQHF; v_gene: TRBV25-1; abundance: once; d_gene: -; j_gene: TRBJ1-5
CDR3nt: TGTGCCAGCAAGTTCACCGGGGGAGTTTTTAACGAGCAGTACTTC; CDR3aa: CASKFTGGVFNEQYF; v_gene: TRBV27; abundance: -; d_gene: -; j_gene: TRBJ2-7
CDR3nt: TGCGCCAGCAGCGTGGGGCGGGGAATGAACACTGAAGCTTTCTTT; CDR3aa: CASSVGRGMNTEAFF; v_gene: TRBV5-1; abundance: -; d_gene: -; j_gene: TRBJ1-1
CDR3nt: TGCGCCAGCAGCCAAGAGGGCAGGCAGAGGCCCCAGCATTTT; CDR3aa: CASSQEGRQRPQHF; v_gene: TRBV4-1; abundance: -; d_gene: -; j_gene: TRBJ1-5
CDR3nt: TGTGCCAGCAGCGCGGGGGGCCTCGAGTTCTTC; CDR3aa: CASSAGGLEFF; v_gene: TRBV28; abundance: -; d_gene: TRBD2; j_gene: TRBJ2-1
CDR3nt: TGTGCCTCGAGGAGCTCCTATAATTCACCCCTCCACTTT; CDR3aa: CASRSSYNSPLHF; v_gene: TRBV15; abundance: -; d_gene: -; j_gene: TRBJ1-6
CDR3nt: TGTGCCAGCAGTGACTCGAGACACCCCCAGACCCAGTACTTC; CDR3aa: CASSDSRHPQTQYF; v_gene: TRBV6-4; abundance: -; d_gene: -; j_gene: TRBJ2-5
CDR3nt: TGTGCCAGCAGCCTCCTACCATTTAGGGGAAGGGACACTGAAGCTTTCTTT; CDR3aa: CASSLLPFRGRDTEAFF; v_gene: TRBV14; abundance: -; d_gene: -; j_gene: TRBJ1-1
CDR3nt: TGCGCCAGCAGCCAAGTAGGAGGGGTAGGAAACACCATATATTTT; CDR3aa: CASSQVGGVGNTIYF; v_gene: TRBV4-3; abundance: once; d_gene: -; j_gene: TRBJ1-3
CDR3nt: TGTGCCAGCAGCCAAACGGGAGATAGCAATCAGCCCCAGCATTTT; CDR3aa: CASSQTGDSNQPQHF; v_gene: TRBV7-9; abundance: -; d_gene: -; j_gene: TRBJ1-5
CDR3nt: TGTGCCAGCACCCTTAATGACAGGTCTTACGGCTACACCTTC; CDR3aa: CASTLNDRSYGYTF; v_gene: TRBV6-6; abundance: -; d_gene: -; j_gene: TRBJ1-2
CDR3nt: TGTGCCAGCAGCTTTTTCGCTGAAGCTTTCTTT; CDR3aa: CASSFFAEAFF; v_gene: TRBV5-4; abundance: -; d_gene: -; j_gene: TRBJ1-1
CDR3nt: TGTGCCAGTAGTAAAATCGGTGCAGATACGCAGTATTTT; CDR3aa: CASSKIGADTQYF; v_gene: TRBV19; abundance: -; d_gene: -; j_gene: TRBJ2-3
CDR3nt: TGCAGCGTAGATCAGGGGGCTGACACCATATATTTT; CDR3aa: CSVDQGADTIYF; v_gene: TRBV29-1; abundance: -; d_gene: TRBD1; j_gene: TRBJ1-3
CDR3nt: TGTGCCAGCAGTCCCTTGACAGGGGGTAATTCACCCCTCCACTTT; CDR3aa: CASSPLTGGNSPLHF; v_gene: TRBV2; abundance: few; d_gene: TRBD1; j_gene: TRBJ1-6
CDR3nt: TGTGCCAGCAGTCCTCTGGGGGCCGGAGGTTCACCCCTCCACTTT; CDR3aa: CASSPLGAGGSPLHF; v_gene: TRBV27; abundance: once; d_gene: -; j_gene: TRBJ1-6
CDR3nt: TGCGCCAGCAGCCAGAGCCTGTCCCCCTATGGCTACACCTTC; CDR3aa: CASSQSLSPYGYTF; v_gene: TRBV4-3; abundance: -; d_gene: -; j_gene: TRBJ1-2
CDR3nt: TGTGCCATCAGTGAGTTAGATGAGCAGTTCTTC; CDR3aa: CAISELDEQFF; v_gene: TRBV10-3; abundance: -; d_gene: -; j_gene: TRBJ2-1
CDR3nt: TGCGCCAGCAGCTTGGATTCCCCGGGGGCCGGGGAGCTGTTTTTT; CDR3aa: CASSLDSPGAGELFF; v_gene: TRBV5-1; abundance: -; d_gene: -; j_gene: TRBJ2-2
CDR3nt: TGTGCCAGCAGCGTGGGTAGCGAGGCCTACGAGCAGTACTTC; CDR3aa: CASSVGSEAYEQYF; v_gene: TRBV9; abundance: -; d_gene: -; j_gene: TRBJ2-7
CDR3nt: TGTGCCAGCAGTATGGCGGGGAAAAAGGATGAGCAGTTCTTC; CDR3aa: CASSMAGKKDEQFF; v_gene: TRBV28; abundance: -; d_gene: -; j_gene: TRBJ2-1
CDR3nt: TGTGCCAGCAGTTTAAGTGGGAGGCTACTTAGCTCCTACGAGCAGTACTTC; CDR3aa: CASSLSGRLLSSYEQYF; v_gene: TRBV27; abundance: -; d_gene: -; j_gene: TRBJ2-7
CDR3nt: TGTGCCAGCAGCTTGGAAGGAGTGGTTAACCCTGGAAACACCATATATTTT; CDR3aa: CASSLEGVVNPGNTIYF; v_gene: TRBV5-5; abundance: -; d_gene: -; j_gene: TRBJ1-3
CDR3nt: TGTGCCAGCAGTGTCCACGACAGGGACACTGAAGCTTTCTTT; CDR3aa: CASSVHDRDTEAFF; v_gene: TRBV2; abundance: -; d_gene: TRBD1; j_gene: TRBJ1-1
CDR3nt: TGTGCCAGCAGCAAGCGGGTACTACGGGGTTGGAATTCACCCCTCCACTTT; CDR3aa: CASSKRVLRGWNSPLHF; v_gene: TRBV21-1; abundance: once; d_gene: -; j_gene: TRBJ1-6
CDR3nt: TGCGCCAGCAGCTTCACAGGGGGCGGAAACACCATATATTTT; CDR3aa: CASSFTGGGNTIYF; v_gene: TRBV5-1; abundance: -; d_gene: TRBD1; j_gene: TRBJ1-3
CDR3nt: TGCGCCAGCAGCCCTACCCGGAATGAGCAGTTCTTC; CDR3aa: CASSPTRNEQFF; v_gene: TRBV4-1; abundance: -; d_gene: -; j_gene: TRBJ2-1
CDR3nt: TGTGCCAGCAGTGAAGCTGGAGGGGCATCCTATAATTCACCCCTCCACTTT; CDR3aa: CASSEAGGASYNSPLHF; v_gene: TRBV6-1; abundance: once; d_gene: -; j_gene: TRBJ1-6
CDR3nt: TGTGCCAGCAGCTTCTTACCGGGACTAGCGGGGGCAGATACGCAGTATTTT; CDR3aa: CASSFLPGLAGADTQYF; v_gene: TRBV7-3; abundance: few; d_gene: TRBD2; j_gene: TRBJ2-3
CDR3nt: TGTGCCAGCAGTGAAGGGGGCGCAATTCAGCCCCAGCATTTT; CDR3aa: CASSEGGAIQPQHF; v_gene: TRBV2; abundance: few; d_gene: -; j_gene: TRBJ1-5